A single sample is the source of the 4 T cell receptor beta chains below, sequenced in a study of blood T cell repertoires in COVID-19. Repertoires were generated with immunoSEQ multiplex PCR, while TCRdb's copy carries only in-frame clones and drops some. The profile shows fewer than 110,000 clones, around 90% of them singletons. Sequenced input: peripheral blood. The receptors come from a woman under 40 with acute or convalescent COVID-19.

This chain joins TRBV2 and TRBJ2-5, with D possibly matching TRBD1 (6 bases). Germline V gene data show CDR1 as SNHLY and CDR2 as FYNNEI. The ends were cut back, 8 bases at V and 0 bases at J, with 13 bases in the middle. The length of the CDR3 is 14 residues. The CDR3 bases are TGTGCCAGCGGAAAAGACAGGAACCAAGAGACCCAGTACTTC. Protein: CASGKDRNQETQYF.

This chain links TRBV5-1 with TRBJ2-5, with D perhaps matching TRBD1 (5 bases). CDR3 length: 15 amino acids. The germline V gene encodes CDR1 SGHRS and CDR2 YFSETQ. The V and J ends lost 4 bases and 1 base respectively, with 14 bases between them. In nucleotides, the CDR3 is TGCGCCAGCAGCCAGGGCCCGAAGTTCCAAGAGACCCAGTACTTC. Translation: CASSQGPKFQETQYF.

This chain links TRBV3-1 (or the pseudogene TRBV3-2) with TRBJ2-2; 9 bases align to TRBD2. The J segment lost 5 bases and the V segment lost 0 bases, leaving 10 bases of the junction unmatched. From germline, CDR1 is LGHDT and CDR2 YNNKEL (reference sequence). This CDR3 has 18 amino acids. The CDR3 DNA reads as TGTGCCAGCAGCCAAGACTCCGGGCTAGCGGGGAAGACCGGGGAGCTGTTTTTT. It specifies CASSQDSGLAGKTGELFF.

The chain is built from TRBV3-1 (or the pseudogene TRBV3-2) and TRBJ2-3; 9 bases align to TRBD2. This CDR3 comprises 17 residues. V gave up 4 bases and J gave up 4 bases; unmatched junction bases: 12. The germline CDR1 and CDR2 sequences are LGHDT and YNNKEL (reference sequence). The CDR3 DNA follows: TGTGCCAGCAGCCCGAATAGGGCGGGAGGGCCACCAGATACGCAGTATTTT. Translating it yields CASSPNRAGGPPDTQYF.